The clone carrying this TCR beta chain was seen ten or more times. The antigen is unknown. Mismatch with germline at one junction end may stem from a read error. The data derive from a study of breast tumors, draining lymph nodes, adjacent tissues. CDR1 SGHRS and CDR2 YFSETQ come from the germline V gene. This CDR3 spans 14 amino acids. One entry per CDR3 protein results from TCRdb running MiXCR on the multiplex PCR reads. The data contain about 14,000 distinct CDR3 sequences, around three fifths of them singletons. Study-wide results and caveats: Data only fit, rather than demonstrated, lymph node origin of most tumor T cells. Luminal-like breast cancer showed significantly greater tumor-nontumor repertoire similarity than basal-like breast cancer did. Data fit most tumor T cells coming from lymph node, expanding in tumor.

The sequence was collected from a female donor with breast cancer. Some clones in this sample may be carry-over from other donors' samples. This chain connects TRBV5-1 to TRBJ2-5; 8 positions match TRBD2. Sequenced input: tumor-adjacent breast tissue. Here the CDR3 DNA reads TGCGCCAGCAGCTTAGTAGCGGGGCAAGACACCCAGTACTTC. Translating it yields CASSLVAGQDTQYF.